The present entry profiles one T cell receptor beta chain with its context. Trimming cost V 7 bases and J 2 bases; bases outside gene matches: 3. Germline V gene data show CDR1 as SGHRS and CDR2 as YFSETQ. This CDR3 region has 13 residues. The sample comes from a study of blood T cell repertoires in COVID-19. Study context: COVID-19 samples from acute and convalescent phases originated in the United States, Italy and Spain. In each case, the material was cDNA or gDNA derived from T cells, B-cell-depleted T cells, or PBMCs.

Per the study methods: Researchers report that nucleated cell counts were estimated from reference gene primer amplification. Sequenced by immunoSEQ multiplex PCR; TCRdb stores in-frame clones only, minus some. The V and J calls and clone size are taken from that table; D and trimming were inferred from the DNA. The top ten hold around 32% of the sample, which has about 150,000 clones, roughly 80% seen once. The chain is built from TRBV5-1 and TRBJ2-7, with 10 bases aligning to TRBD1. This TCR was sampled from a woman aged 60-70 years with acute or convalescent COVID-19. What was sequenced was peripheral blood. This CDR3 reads CASGTGATYEQYF. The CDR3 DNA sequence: TGCGCCAGCGGGACAGGGGCGACCTACGAGCAGTACTTC.